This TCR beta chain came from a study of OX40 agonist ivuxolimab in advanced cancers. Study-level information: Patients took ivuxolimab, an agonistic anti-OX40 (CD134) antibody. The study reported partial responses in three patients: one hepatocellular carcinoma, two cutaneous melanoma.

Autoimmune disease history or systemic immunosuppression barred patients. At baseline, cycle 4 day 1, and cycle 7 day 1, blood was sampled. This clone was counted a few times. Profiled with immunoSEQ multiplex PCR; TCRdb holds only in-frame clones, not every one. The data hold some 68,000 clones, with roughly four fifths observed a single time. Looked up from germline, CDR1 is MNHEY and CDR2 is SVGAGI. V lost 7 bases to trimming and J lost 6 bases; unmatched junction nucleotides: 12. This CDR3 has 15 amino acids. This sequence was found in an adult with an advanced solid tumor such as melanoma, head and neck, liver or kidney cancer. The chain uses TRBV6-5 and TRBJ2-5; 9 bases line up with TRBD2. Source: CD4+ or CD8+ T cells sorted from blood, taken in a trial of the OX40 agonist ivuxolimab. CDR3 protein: CASNKRGVDLKTQYF. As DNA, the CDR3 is TGTGCCAGCAACAAGCGGGGGGTAGACTTGAAGACCCAGTACTTC.